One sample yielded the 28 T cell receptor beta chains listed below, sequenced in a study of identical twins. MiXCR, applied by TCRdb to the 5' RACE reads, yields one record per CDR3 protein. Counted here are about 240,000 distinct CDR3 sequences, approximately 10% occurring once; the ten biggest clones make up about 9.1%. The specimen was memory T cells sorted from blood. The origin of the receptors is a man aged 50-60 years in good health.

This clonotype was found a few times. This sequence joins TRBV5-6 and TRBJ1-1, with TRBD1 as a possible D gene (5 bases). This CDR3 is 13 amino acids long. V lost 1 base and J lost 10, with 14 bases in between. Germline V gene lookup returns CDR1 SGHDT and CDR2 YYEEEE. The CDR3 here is CASSLRGVWRAFF. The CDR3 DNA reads TGTGCCAGCAGCTTGAGGGGTGTCTGGAGAGCTTTCTTT.

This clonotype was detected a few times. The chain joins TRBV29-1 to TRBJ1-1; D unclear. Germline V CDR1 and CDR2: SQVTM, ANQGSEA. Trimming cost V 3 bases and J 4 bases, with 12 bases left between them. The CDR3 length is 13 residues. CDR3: CSVETQLGTEAFF. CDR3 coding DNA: TGCAGCGTTGAGACCCAATTGGGCACTGAAGCTTTCTTT.

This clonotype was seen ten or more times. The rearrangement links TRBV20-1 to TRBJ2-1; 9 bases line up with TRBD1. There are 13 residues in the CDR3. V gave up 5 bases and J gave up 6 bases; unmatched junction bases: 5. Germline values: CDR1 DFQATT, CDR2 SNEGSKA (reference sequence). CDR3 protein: CSASRTGANEQFF. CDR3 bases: TGCAGTGCTTCCCGGACAGGGGCCAATGAGCAGTTCTTC.

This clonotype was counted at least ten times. DNA for the CDR3: TGTGCCAGCAGGCCTCATCCTAGCGGGTTCTTTTACAATGAGCAGTTCTTC. It specifies CASRPHPSGFFYNEQFF. This rearrangement joins TRBV6-2 or TRBV6-3 to TRBJ2-1; 8 nucleotides match TRBD2. The germline CDR1 and CDR2 sequences are MNHEY and SVGEGT. This CDR3 has 17 residues. The J segment lost 4 bases and the V segment lost 6 bases, leaving 14 bases of the junction unmatched.

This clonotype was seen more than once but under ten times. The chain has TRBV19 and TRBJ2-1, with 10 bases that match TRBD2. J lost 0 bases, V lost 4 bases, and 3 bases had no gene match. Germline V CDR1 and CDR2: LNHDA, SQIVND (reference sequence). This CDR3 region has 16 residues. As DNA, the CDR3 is TGTGCCAGTAGTACTAGCGGGAGTAGCTCCTACAATGAGCAGTTCTTC. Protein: CASSTSGSSSYNEQFF.

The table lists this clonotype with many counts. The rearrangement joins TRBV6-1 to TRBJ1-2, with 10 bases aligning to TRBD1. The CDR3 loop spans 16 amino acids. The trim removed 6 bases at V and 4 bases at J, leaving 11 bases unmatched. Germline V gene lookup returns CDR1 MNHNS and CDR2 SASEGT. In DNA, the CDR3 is TGTGCCAGCAGCCGGACCCAGGGACAGGGGAGCTATGGCTACACCTTC. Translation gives CASSRTQGQGSYGYTF.

The DNA for the CDR3 is TGTGCCAGCAGCCCCAAGGGGGGTCACGGGGGCGGGGAGCAGTTCTTC. The encoded protein is CASSPKGGHGGGEQFF. The genes are TRBV4-2 and TRBJ2-1, with D perhaps being TRBD1 or TRBD2 (6 bases each). Germline V CDR1 and CDR2: LGHNA, YNFKEQ. The CDR3 contains 16 residues. V was pared by 4 bases and J by 10 bases, with 23 bases between.

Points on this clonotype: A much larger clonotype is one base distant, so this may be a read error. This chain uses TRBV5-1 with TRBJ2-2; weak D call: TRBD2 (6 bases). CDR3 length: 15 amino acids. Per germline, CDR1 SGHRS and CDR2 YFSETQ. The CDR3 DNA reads TGCGCCAGCAGCCCCCCGGGGCGTTACACCGGGGGGCTGTTTTTT. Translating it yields CASSPPGRYTGGLFF.

CDR3: CSARGKFGAGSSYEQYF. The CDR3 DNA is TGCAGTGCTAGGGGGAAGTTTGGGGCAGGGAGCTCCTACGAGCAGTACTTC. This sequence joins TRBV20-1 and TRBJ2-7, with D possibly called TRBD1 or TRBD2 (5 bases each). Per the germline V gene, CDR1 is DFQATT and CDR2 is SNEGSKA (reference sequence). Trimming stripped 3 bases from V and 0 bases from J, with 21 bases between. The CDR3 sequence is 17 residues long.

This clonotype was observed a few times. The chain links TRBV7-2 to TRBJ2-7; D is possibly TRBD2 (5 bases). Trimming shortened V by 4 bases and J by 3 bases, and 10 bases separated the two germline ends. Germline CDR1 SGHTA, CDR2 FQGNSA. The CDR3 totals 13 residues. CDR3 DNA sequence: TGTGCCAGCAGCTACCCGGGGTACTACGAGCAGTACTTC. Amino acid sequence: CASSYPGYYEQYF.

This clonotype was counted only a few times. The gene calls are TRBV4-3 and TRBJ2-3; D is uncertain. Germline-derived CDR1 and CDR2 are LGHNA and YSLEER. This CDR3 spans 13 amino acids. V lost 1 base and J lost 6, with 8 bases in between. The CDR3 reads CASSQGVRDTQYF. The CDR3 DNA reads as TGCGCCAGCAGCCAAGGGGTTAGGGATACGCAGTATTTT.

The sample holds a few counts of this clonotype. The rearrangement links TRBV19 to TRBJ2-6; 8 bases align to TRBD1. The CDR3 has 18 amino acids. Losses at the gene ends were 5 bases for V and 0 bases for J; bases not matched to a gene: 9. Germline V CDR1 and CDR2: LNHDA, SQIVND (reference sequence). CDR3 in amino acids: CASSRDRLTSSGANVLTF. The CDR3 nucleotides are TGTGCCAGTAGTCGGGACAGGCTTACAAGCTCTGGGGCCAACGTCCTGACTTTC.

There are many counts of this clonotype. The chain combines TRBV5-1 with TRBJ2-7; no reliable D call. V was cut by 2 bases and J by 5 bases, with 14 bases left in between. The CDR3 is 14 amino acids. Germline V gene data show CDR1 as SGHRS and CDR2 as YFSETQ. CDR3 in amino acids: CASSFRTNDDEQYF. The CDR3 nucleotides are TGCGCCAGCAGCTTTCGTACAAATGACGACGAGCAGTACTTC.

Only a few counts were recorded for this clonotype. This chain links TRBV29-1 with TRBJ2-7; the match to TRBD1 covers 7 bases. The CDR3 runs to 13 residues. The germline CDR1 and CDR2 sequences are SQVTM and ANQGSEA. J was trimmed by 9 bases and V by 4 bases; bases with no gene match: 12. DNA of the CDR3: TGCAGCGTTGTGGGTCAGGGGGTAGGAGGGCAGTACTTC. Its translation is CSVVGQGVGGQYF.

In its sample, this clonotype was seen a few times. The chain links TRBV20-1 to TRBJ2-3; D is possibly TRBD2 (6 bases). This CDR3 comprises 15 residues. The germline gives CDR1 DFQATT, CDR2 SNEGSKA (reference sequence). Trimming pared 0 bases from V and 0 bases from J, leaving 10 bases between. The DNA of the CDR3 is TGCAGTGCTAGAGATTCCGGGACTAGCACAGATACGCAGTATTTT. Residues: CSARDSGTSTDTQYF.

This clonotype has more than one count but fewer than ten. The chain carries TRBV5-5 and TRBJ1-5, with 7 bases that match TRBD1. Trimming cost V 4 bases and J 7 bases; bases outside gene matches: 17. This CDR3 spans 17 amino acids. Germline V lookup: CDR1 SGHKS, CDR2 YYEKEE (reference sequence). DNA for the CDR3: TGTGCCAGCAGCCTTAGAGTACAGGGGAGAACTCAACAGCCCCAGCATTTT. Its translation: CASSLRVQGRTQQPQHF.

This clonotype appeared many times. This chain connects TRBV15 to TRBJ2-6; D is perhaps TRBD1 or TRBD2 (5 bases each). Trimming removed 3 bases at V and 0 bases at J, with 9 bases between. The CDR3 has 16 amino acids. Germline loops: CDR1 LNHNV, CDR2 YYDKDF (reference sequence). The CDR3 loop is CATSRGRYSGANVLTF. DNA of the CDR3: TGTGCCACCAGCAGGGGACGGTACTCTGGGGCCAACGTCCTGACTTTC.

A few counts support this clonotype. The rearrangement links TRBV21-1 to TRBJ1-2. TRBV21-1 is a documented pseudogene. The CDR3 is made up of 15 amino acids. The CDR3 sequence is CASSKYWWFRHGYTF. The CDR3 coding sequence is TGTGCCAGCAGCAAATACTGGTGGTTCCGGCATGGCTACACCTTC.

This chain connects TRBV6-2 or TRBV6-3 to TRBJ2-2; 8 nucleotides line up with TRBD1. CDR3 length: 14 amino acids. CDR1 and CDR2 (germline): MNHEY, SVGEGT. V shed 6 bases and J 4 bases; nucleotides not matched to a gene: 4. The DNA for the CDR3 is TGTGCCAGCAGAACCGGGACAGGCACCGGGGAGCTGTTTTTT. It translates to CASRTGTGTGELFF.

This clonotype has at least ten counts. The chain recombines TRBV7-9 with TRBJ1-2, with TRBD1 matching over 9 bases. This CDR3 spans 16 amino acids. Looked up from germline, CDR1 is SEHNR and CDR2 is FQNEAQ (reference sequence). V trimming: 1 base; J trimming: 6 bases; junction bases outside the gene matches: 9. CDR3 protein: CASSLGTGGEVDGYTF. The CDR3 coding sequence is TGTGCCAGCAGCTTAGGCACAGGGGGCGAAGTGGATGGCTACACCTTC. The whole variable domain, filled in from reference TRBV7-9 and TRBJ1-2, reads DTGVSQNPRHKITKRGQNVTFRCDPISEHNRLYWYRQTLGQGPEFLTYFQNEAQLEKSRLLSDRFSAERPKGSFSTLEIQRTEQGDSAMYLCASSLGTGGEVDGYTFGSGTRLTVV.

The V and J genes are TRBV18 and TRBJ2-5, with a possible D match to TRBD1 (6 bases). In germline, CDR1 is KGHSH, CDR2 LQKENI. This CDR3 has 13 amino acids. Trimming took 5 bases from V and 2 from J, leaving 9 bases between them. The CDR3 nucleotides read TGTGCCAGCTCAACAGGGTATCAAGAGACCCAGTACTTC. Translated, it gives CASSTGYQETQYF.

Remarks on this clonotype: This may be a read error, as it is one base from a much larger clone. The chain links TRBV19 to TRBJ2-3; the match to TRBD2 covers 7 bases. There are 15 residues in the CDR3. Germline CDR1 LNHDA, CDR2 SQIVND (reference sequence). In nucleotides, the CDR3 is TGTGCCAGAAGTATGCTCGCGGGGGGCACAGATACGCAGTATTTT. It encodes CARSMLAGGTDTQYF.

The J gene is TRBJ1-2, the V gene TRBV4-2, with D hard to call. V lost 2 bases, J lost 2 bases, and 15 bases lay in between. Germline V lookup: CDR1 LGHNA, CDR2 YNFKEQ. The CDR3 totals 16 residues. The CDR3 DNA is TGTGCCAGCAGCCAACCATCACCGGAGGGAAACTATGGCTACACCTTC. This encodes CASSQPSPEGNYGYTF.

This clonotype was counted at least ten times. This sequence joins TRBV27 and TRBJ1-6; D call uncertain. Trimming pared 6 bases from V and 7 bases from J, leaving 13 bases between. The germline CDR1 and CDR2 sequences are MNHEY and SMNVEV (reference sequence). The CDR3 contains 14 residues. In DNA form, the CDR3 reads TGTGCCAGCAGGCCGACGGGGAGAAATTCACCCCTCCACTTT. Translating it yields CASRPTGRNSPLHF.

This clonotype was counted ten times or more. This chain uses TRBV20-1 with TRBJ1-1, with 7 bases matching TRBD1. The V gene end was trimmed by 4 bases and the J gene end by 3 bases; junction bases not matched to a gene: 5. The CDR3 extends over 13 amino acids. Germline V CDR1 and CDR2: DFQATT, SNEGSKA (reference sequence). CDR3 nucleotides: TGCAGTGCTAACAGGGGCGGTGACACTGAAGCTTTCTTT. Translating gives CSANRGGDTEAFF.

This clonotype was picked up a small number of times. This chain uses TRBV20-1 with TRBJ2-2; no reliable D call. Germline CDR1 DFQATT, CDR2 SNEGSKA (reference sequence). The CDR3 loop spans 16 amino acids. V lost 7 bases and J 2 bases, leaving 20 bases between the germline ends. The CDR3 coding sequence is TGCAGTGGCCCCTCCCCGGCTCCCATTAACACCGGGGAGCTGTTTTTT. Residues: CSGPSPAPINTGELFF.

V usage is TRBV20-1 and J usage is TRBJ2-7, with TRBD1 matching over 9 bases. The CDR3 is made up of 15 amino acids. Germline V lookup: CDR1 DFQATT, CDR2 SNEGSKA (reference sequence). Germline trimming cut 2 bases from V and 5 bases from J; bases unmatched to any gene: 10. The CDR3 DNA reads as TGCAGTGCTAGATTCGCCCGGACAGGGGTTCACGAGCAGTACTTC. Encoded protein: CSARFARTGVHEQYF.

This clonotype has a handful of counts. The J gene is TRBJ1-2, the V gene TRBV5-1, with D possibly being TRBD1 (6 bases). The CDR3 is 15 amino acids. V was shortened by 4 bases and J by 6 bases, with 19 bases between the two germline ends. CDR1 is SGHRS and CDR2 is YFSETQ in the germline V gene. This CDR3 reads CASSPFLGGADGYTF. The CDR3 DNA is TGCGCCAGCAGCCCCTTTCTAGGGGGGGCAGATGGCTACACCTTC.